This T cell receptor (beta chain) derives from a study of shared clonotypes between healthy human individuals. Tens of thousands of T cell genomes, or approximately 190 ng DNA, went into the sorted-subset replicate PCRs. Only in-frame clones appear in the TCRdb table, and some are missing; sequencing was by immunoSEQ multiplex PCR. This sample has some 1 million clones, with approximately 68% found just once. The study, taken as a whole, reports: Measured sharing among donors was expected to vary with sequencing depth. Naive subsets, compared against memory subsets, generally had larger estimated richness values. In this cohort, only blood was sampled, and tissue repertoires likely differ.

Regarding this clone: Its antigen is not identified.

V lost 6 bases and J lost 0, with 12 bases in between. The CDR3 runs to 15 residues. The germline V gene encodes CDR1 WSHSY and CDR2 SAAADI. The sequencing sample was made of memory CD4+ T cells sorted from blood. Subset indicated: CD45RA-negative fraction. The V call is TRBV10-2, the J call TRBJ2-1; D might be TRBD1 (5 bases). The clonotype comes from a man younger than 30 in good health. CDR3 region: CASRDQGSSYNEQFF. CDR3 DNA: TGCGCCAGCAGGGATCAGGGCAGCTCCTACAATGAGCAGTTCTTC.